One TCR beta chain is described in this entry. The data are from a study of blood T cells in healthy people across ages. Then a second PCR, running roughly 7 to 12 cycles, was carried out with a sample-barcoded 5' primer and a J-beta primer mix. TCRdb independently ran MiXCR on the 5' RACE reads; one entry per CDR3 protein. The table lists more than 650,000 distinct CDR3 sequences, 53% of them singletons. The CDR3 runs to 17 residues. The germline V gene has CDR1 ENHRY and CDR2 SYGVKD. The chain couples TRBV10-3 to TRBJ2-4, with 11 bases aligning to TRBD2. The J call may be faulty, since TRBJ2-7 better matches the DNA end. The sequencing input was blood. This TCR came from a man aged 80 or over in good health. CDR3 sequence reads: CATINTGRIAGGDEQYF. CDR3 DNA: TGTGCCACCATAAATACGGGACGGATAGCGGGAGGGGACGAGCAGTACTTC.